The rows below give T cell receptor beta chains drawn from one sample of a study of identifying expanded T cells in peripheral blood. Here immunoSEQ multiplex PCR was the method, and the copy in TCRdb shows in-frame clones only, minus some. The sample lists approximately 100,000 clones, around nine tenths occurring once. Sequencing used blood. These TCRs come from a person aged 18 to 75 in good health. CDR3s include the opening cysteine and the closing phenylalanine or tryptophan. The D gene is left open where the match is weak. A clone size is listed for some rows: how often the clone was seen (once, few, many), or a class if it is expanded.

v_gene,j_gene,abundance,d_gene,CDR3aa,CDR3nt
TRBV5-1,TRBJ2-7,NA,TRBD2,CASGVSGSSYEQYF,TGCGCCAGCGGCGTTAGCGGGAGCTCCTACGAGCAGTACTTC
TRBV7-8,TRBJ1-5,NA,TRBD1,CASSHRQGAQPQHF,TGTGCCAGCAGTCACCGACAGGGGGCTCAGCCCCAGCATTTT
TRBV5-6,TRBJ2-7,NA,NA,CASSPRGGGYEQYF,TGTGCCAGCAGCCCCAGGGGGGGCGGGTACGAGCAGTACTTC
TRBV7-2,TRBJ1-3,NA,NA,CASSLVAGAGNTIYF,TGTGCCAGCAGCTTAGTCGCAGGGGCCGGAAACACCATATATTTT
TRBV6-1,TRBJ1-3,once,NA,CASENRVAGNTIYF,TGTGCAAGTGAGAACAGGGTGGCTGGAAACACCATATATTTT
TRBV5-4,TRBJ1-1,NA,NA,CASSLSTTRNTEAFF,TGTGCCAGCAGCTTGTCCACGACGAGGAACACTGAAGCTTTCTTT
TRBV7-2,TRBJ2-7,NA,NA,CASSLAAMSHEQYF,TGTGCCAGCAGCTTAGCAGCGATGAGCCACGAGCAGTACTTC
TRBV7-8,TRBJ1-1,NA,NA,CASSPHVGYEAFF,TGTGCCAGCAGCCCCCACGTGGGGTATGAAGCTTTCTTT
TRBV15,TRBJ2-3,NA,NA,CATSRARGPYRRDTQYF,TGTGCCACCAGCAGAGCACGGGGGCCCTACAGGAGGGATACGCAGTATTTT
TRBV6-4,TRBJ2-6,NA,TRBD1,CASSDTPGQSGSGANVLTF,TGTGCCAGCAGTGATACACCGGGACAGAGCGGCTCTGGGGCCAACGTCCTGACTTTC
TRBV11-2,TRBJ1-2,NA,TRBD1,CASSLERTGVPYGYTF,TGTGCCAGCAGCTTAGAACGGACAGGGGTCCCCTATGGCTACACCTTC
TRBV6-6,TRBJ1-2,NA,NA,CASKIHHLYGYTF,TGTGCCAGCAAGATACACCATCTCTATGGCTACACCTTC
TRBV6-6,TRBJ2-1,NA,NA,CASSYTGEQFF,TGTGCCAGCAGTTATACCGGTGAGCAGTTCTTC
TRBV11-3,TRBJ2-1,NA,NA,CASSLAGVYNEQFF,TGTGCCAGCAGCTTAGCGGGTGTCTACAATGAGCAGTTCTTC
TRBV5-4,TRBJ1-2,NA,TRBD1,CASTKGGQDYYGYTF,TGTGCCAGCACAAAAGGCGGACAGGATTACTATGGCTACACCTTC
TRBV11-2,TRBJ2-5,NA,NA,CASNRGEGTQYF,TGTGCCAGCAATCGTGGGGAAGGGACCCAGTACTTC
TRBV27,TRBJ1-1,once,NA,CASSLSISGVTEAFF,TGTGCCAGCAGTTTATCGATCTCCGGGGTCACTGAAGCTTTCTTT
TRBV19,TRBJ2-3,NA,TRBD2,CASSIETSGSTDTQYF,TGTGCCAGTAGTATCGAGACTAGCGGGAGCACAGATACGCAGTATTTT
TRBV5-6,TRBJ1-4,NA,NA,CASSLSGASNEKLFF,TGTGCCAGCAGCTTGTCCGGGGCCTCTAATGAAAAACTGTTTTTT
TRBV5-1,TRBJ1-3,NA,NA,CASSSSSRSGNTIYF,TGCGCCAGCAGCTCTTCGAGCCGCTCTGGAAACACCATATATTTT
TRBV7-2,TRBJ2-1,NA,NA,CASSLAGNGYNEQFF,TGTGCCAGCAGCTTAGCAGGGAACGGGTACAATGAGCAGTTCTTC
TRBV6-1,TRBJ2-1,NA,NA,CASSEEGDFYNEQFF,TGTGCCAGCAGTGAAGAGGGGGATTTCTACAATGAGCAGTTCTTC
TRBV9,TRBJ1-4,NA,TRBD1,CASSPTGTGEKLFF,TGTGCCAGCAGCCCCACCGGGACAGGAGAAAAACTGTTTTTT
TRBV7-9,TRBJ2-3,NA,TRBD2,CASSVPGLAGGTSTDTQYF,TGTGCCAGCAGCGTACCGGGACTAGCGGGGGGCACTAGCACAGATACGCAGTATTTT
TRBV5-5,TRBJ2-7,NA,NA,CASSLVGRGLGPYEQYF,TGTGCCAGCAGCTTGGTAGGCAGGGGTCTAGGCCCCTACGAGCAGTACTTC
TRBV6-5,TRBJ2-2,NA,NA,CASSYSGRATGELFF,TGTGCCAGCAGTTACTCTGGCAGGGCAACCGGGGAGCTGTTTTTT
TRBV5-1,TRBJ2-3,once,NA,CASRSGSTDTQYF,TGCGCCAGTCGATCAGGGAGCACAGATACGCAGTATTTT
TRBV10-1,TRBJ2-2,NA,NA,CASTDHVDTGELFF,TGCGCCAGCACTGACCATGTCGACACCGGGGAGCTGTTTTTT
TRBV13,TRBJ2-1,once,TRBD2,CASEERGGRNEQFF,TGTGCCAGCGAAGAACGGGGGGGCCGTAATGAGCAGTTCTTC
TRBV18,TRBJ1-5,NA,NA,CASSPRQNQPQHF,TGTGCCAGCTCACCGCGACAGAATCAGCCCCAGCATTTT
TRBV6-1,TRBJ1-2,NA,NA,CASSDMGGPYGYTF,TGTGCCAGCAGTGACATGGGGGGCCCTTATGGCTACACCTTC
TRBV7-9,TRBJ1-1,NA,NA,CASSLMGGNTEAFF,TGTGCCAGCAGCTTAATGGGCGGGAACACTGAAGCTTTCTTT
TRBV5-1,TRBJ2-7,once,TRBD1,CASSSHRDRGGKPYEQYF,TGCGCCAGCAGCTCACACCGGGACAGGGGGGGAAAGCCCTACGAGCAGTACTTC
TRBV4-2,TRBJ2-7,NA,TRBD1,CASSRPTGTGGLEQYF,TGTGCCAGCAGCCGGCCTACCGGGACAGGGGGCCTCGAGCAGTACTTC
TRBV6-5,TRBJ2-7,NA,NA,CASSYSAGPGEQYF,TGTGCCAGCAGTTACTCGGCGGGACCGGGGGAGCAGTACTTC
TRBV19,TRBJ2-7,NA,TRBD1,CASHPAGQGAYEQYF,TGTGCCAGTCACCCAGCCGGACAGGGGGCCTACGAGCAGTACTTC
TRBV11-2,TRBJ1-2,NA,NA,CASSLAAGWSGYTF,TGTGCCAGCAGCTTAGCAGCCGGGTGGAGTGGCTACACCTTC
TRBV27,TRBJ2-7,NA,NA,CASSLTDSYEQYF,TGTGCCAGCAGTTTAACTGACTCCTACGAGCAGTACTTC
TRBV28,TRBJ1-3,NA,NA,CASSLQSGGNTIYF,TGTGCCAGCAGTTTACAGTCCGGCGGAAACACCATATATTTT
TRBV11-2,TRBJ2-2,NA,TRBD1,CASSPRDRGRELFF,TGTGCCAGCAGCCCCCGGGACAGAGGAAGGGAGCTGTTTTTT
TRBV5-4,TRBJ2-1,NA,NA,CASSLSPSSYNEQFF,TGTGCCAGCAGCTTGAGCCCGAGCTCCTACAATGAGCAGTTCTTC
TRBV11-2,TRBJ1-2,few,NA,CASSSYDTNYGYTF,TGTGCCAGCAGCTCGTACGACACTAACTATGGCTACACCTTC
TRBV11-3,TRBJ2-5,NA,TRBD2,CASSRWGGEQETQYF,TGTGCCAGCTCCCGATGGGGGGGAGAGCAAGAGACCCAGTACTTC
TRBV5-1,TRBJ2-5,NA,NA,CASPTTHHGYAGEGETQYF,TGCGCCAGCCCTACAACTCACCACGGCTACGCAGGGGAGGGGGAGACCCAGTACTTC
TRBV28,TRBJ1-2,NA,TRBD1,CASSGPRDRHNYGYTF,TGTGCCAGCAGTGGGCCCCGGGACAGGCATAACTATGGCTACACCTTC
TRBV7-2,TRBJ2-3,NA,NA,CASSFKYGDTQYF,TGTGCCAGCAGCTTCAAATATGGGGATACGCAGTATTTT
TRBV5-1,TRBJ2-5,NA,TRBD2,CASSLGGGRQETQYF,TGCGCCAGCAGCTTGGGGGGCGGGAGACAAGAGACCCAGTACTTC
TRBV5-4,TRBJ2-1,NA,NA,CASSLTAVYNEQFF,TGTGCCAGCAGCTTGACGGCGGTCTACAATGAGCAGTTCTTC
TRBV6-6,TRBJ1-2,NA,NA,CASSLGTNYGYTF,TGTGCCAGCAGTTTAGGAACTAACTATGGCTACACCTTC
TRBV5-1,TRBJ2-5,NA,TRBD2,CASNPGGVETQYF,TGCGCCAGCAACCCGGGGGGAGTAGAGACCCAGTACTTC
TRBV6-5,TRBJ1-4,NA,TRBD1,CASSLRDRGEKLFF,TGTGCCAGCAGTCTCCGGGACAGGGGTGAAAAACTGTTTTTT
TRBV7-8,TRBJ2-7,NA,TRBD1,CASSVGQAAYEQYF,TGTGCCAGCAGCGTAGGACAGGCGGCCTACGAGCAGTACTTC
TRBV2,TRBJ2-3,NA,TRBD2,CASSPKGTSGGVKMADTQYF,TGTGCCAGCAGCCCCAAGGGGACTAGCGGGGGGGTTAAAATGGCGGATACGCAGTATTTT
TRBV4-3,TRBJ1-1,NA,NA,CASSQDYFGGNTEAFF,TGCGCCAGCAGCCAAGATTATTTCGGGGGGAACACTGAAGCTTTCTTT
TRBV9,TRBJ1-3,NA,TRBD1,CASSVEPPGQGSAGNTIYF,TGTGCCAGCAGCGTAGAGCCCCCCGGACAGGGGTCAGCGGGAAACACCATATATTTT
TRBV7-6,TRBJ2-5,NA,NA,CASSLSFRDPSSETQYF,TGTGCCAGCAGCCTATCATTCAGGGATCCGAGCTCAGAGACCCAGTACTTC